These 8 T cell receptor beta chains were sequenced from one sample in a study of T cell responses to AZD1222 COVID-19 vaccine (dated by TCRdb to the early 2020s). The time point label on this specimen signifies: about 28 days (+/-7) after the second vaccine dose. The library was prepared using the immunoSEQ multiplex PCR assay. As stored in TCRdb, this immuneACCESS dataset retains in-frame rearrangements with V and J assigned. A fraction of the clones does not appear; measured against another copy, unresolved V genes explain less than half of the discrepancy, and the remainder lacks a known reason. The sample has 100,000 or so clones on record, 87% of them singletons. The ten biggest clones cover roughly a tenth of the sample. This material consisted of peripheral blood, taken 28 days after the second AZD1222 dose. These receptors were obtained from an adult who received the AZD1222 COVID-19 vaccine.

This chain connects TRBV7-2 to TRBJ1-6; TRBD1 matches 7 bases. Losses at the gene ends were 11 bases for V and 10 bases for J; bases not matched to a gene: 17. Germline CDR1 reads SGHTA; CDR2 reads FQGNSA. This CDR3 is 15 amino acids long. CDR3 DNA: TGTGCCGTACAAAAGGGGGCAGGGGGGTTGTCACCCCTCCACTTT. It yields the protein CAVQKGAGGLSPLHF.

The chain carries TRBV7-2 and TRBJ2-1, with D perhaps matching TRBD1 (6 bases). The V end was cut by 1 base, the J end by 8 bases, with 12 bases between. This CDR3 spans 14 amino acids. Germline CDR1 reads SGHTA; CDR2 reads FQGNSA. CDR3 in amino acids: CASSLGLGADEQFF. In DNA form, the CDR3 reads TGTGCCAGCAGCTTAGGTTTGGGGGCCGATGAGCAGTTCTTC.

The sample holds a few counts of this clone. The chain combines TRBV7-6 with TRBJ1-3, with a weak D call TRBD1 (5 bases). V gave up 1 base and J gave up 0 bases, with 10 bases separating them. This CDR3 comprises 16 residues. Germline lookup yields CDR1 SGHVS and CDR2 FNYEAQ. The DNA of the CDR3 is TGTGCCAGCAGCTTAGAAGGGGCAAGCTCTGGAAACACCATATATTTT. Amino acid sequence: CASSLEGASSGNTIYF.

This rearrangement joins TRBV7-6 to TRBJ1-1, with a weak D call TRBD1 (6 bases). Germline V gene lookup returns CDR1 SGHVS and CDR2 FNYEAQ. This CDR3 comprises 16 residues. V lost 2 bases to trimming and J lost 2 bases, with 15 bases between them. CDR3 sequence (DNA): TGTGCCAGCAGCTTATTCGCGGGGGCCCGAAACACTGAAGCTTTCTTT. Translated, it gives CASSLFAGARNTEAFF.

The rearrangement links TRBV19 to TRBJ2-7, with 8 bases that match TRBD1. With 3 bases clipped from V and 2 bases from J, the junction kept 3 bases outside the gene matches. The CDR3 is 14 residues long. Germline V gives CDR1 LNHDA, CDR2 SQIVND (reference sequence). CDR3 nucleotide sequence: TGTGCCAGTAGTATTACAGGGGGGCCCTACGAGCAGTACTTC. It translates to CASSITGGPYEQYF.

This clone was detected only a few times. The V and J genes are TRBV7-9 and TRBJ2-1; the D call may be TRBD1 or TRBD2 (5 bases each). This CDR3 comprises 13 residues. Per the germline V gene, CDR1 is SEHNR and CDR2 is FQNEAQ (reference sequence). V shed 5 bases and J shed 5 bases, with 10 bases lying between them. CDR3 region: CASSPGTHNEQFF. The CDR3 coding sequence is TGTGCCAGCAGCCCCGGGACCCACAATGAGCAGTTCTTC. The entire variable domain, with the rest obtained from reference TRBV7-9 and TRBJ2-1, is as follows: DTGVSQNPRHKITKRGQNVTFRCDPISEHNRLYWYRQTLGQGPEFLTYFQNEAQLEKSRLLSDRFSAERPKGSFSTLEIQRTEQGDSAMYLCASSPGTHNEQFFGPGTRLTVL.

The chain carries TRBV12-3 or TRBV12-4 and TRBJ2-1; D not certain. Trimming took 3 bases from V and 7 from J, leaving 10 bases between them. The CDR3 covers 13 residues. The CDR3 loop reads CASSFRAVNEQFF. The CDR3 region has the DNA TGTGCCAGCAGTTTTAGGGCCGTGAATGAGCAGTTCTTC.

This clone appeared a few times. The gene calls are TRBV10-3 and TRBJ1-4; D is uncertain. In germline, CDR1 is ENHRY, CDR2 SYGVKD. The CDR3 runs to 12 residues. Trimming pared 11 bases from V and 2 bases from J, leaving 9 bases between. The CDR3 DNA reads TGTGCCGTGCGGGCCACTAATGAAAAACTGTTTTTT. Translated, it gives CAVRATNEKLFF.